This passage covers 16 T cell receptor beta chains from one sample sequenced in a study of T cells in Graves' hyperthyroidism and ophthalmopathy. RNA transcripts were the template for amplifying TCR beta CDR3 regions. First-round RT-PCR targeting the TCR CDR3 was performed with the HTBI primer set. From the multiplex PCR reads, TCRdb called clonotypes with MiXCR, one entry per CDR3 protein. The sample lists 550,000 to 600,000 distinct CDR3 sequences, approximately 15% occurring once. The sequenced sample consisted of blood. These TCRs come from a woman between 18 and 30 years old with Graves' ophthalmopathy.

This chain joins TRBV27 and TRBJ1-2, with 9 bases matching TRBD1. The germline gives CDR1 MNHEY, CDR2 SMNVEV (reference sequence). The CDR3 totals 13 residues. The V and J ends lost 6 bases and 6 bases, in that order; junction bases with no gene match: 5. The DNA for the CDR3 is TGTGCCAGCAGCCAACGGGACAGGGATGGCTACACCTTC. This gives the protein CASSQRDRDGYTF.

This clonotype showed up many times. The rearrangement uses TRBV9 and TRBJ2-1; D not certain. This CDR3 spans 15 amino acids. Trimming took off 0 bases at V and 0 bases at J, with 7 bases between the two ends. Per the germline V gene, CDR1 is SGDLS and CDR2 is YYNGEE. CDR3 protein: CASSVGPISYNEQFF. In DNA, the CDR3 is TGTGCCAGCAGCGTAGGGCCGATCTCCTACAATGAGCAGTTCTTC.

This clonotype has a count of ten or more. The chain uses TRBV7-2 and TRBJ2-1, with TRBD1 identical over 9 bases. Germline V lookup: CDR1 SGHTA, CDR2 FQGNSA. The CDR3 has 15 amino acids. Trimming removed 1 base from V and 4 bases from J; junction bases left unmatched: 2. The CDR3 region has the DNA TGTGCCAGCAGCTTAGTCGGGACAGGGTACAATGAGCAGTTCTTC. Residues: CASSLVGTGYNEQFF.

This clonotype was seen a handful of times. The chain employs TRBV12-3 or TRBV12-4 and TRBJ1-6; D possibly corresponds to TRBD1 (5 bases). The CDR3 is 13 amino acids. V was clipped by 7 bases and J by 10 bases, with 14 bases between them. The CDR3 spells CASTQGSVSPLHF. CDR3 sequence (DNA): TGTGCCAGCACGCAGGGTAGTGTCTCACCCCTCCACTTT.

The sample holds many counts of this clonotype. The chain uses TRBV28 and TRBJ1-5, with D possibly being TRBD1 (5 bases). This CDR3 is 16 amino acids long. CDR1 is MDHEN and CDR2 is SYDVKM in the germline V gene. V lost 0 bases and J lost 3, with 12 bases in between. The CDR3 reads CASSLWTAGDNQPQHF. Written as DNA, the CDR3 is TGTGCCAGCAGTTTATGGACAGCGGGGGACAATCAGCCCCAGCATTTT.

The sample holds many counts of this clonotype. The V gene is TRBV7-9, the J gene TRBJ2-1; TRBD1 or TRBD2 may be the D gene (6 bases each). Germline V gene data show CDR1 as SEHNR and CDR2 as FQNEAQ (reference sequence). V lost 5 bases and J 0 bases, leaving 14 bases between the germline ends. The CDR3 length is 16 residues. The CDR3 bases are TGTGCCAGCAGCCCTCCCCGGGGGCCCTCCTACAATGAGCAGTTCTTC. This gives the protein CASSPPRGPSYNEQFF.

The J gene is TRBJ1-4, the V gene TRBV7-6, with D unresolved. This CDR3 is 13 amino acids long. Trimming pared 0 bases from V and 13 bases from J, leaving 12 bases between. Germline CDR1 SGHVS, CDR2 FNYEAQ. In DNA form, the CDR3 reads TGTGCCAGCAGCTTAGCTAGGGCCCGACGACTGTTTTTT. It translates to CASSLARARRLFF. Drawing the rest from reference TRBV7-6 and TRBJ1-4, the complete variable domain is GAGVSQSPRYKVTKRGQDVALRCDPISGHVSLYWYRQALGQGPEFLTYFNYEAQQDKSGLPNDRFSAERPEGSISTLTIQRTEQRDSAMYRCASSLARARRLFFGSGTQLSVL.

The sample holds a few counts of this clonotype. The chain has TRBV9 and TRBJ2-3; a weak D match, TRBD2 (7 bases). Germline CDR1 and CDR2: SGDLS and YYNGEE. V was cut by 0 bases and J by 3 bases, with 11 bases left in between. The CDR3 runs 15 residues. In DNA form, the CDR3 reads TGTGCCAGCAGCGTAGGGGGGGGCAGGACAGATACGCAGTATTTT. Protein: CASSVGGGRTDTQYF. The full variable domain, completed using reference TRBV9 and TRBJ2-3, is DSGVTQTPKHLITATGQRVTLRCSPRSGDLSVYWYQQSLDQGLQFLIQYYNGEERAKGNILERFSAQQFPDLHSELNLSSLELGDSALYFCASSVGGGRTDTQYFGPGTRLTVL.

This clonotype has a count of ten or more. The DNA of the CDR3 is TGTGCCAGCAGCCCGCAAAAAGCGGCGGGAGTAGATGAGCAGTTCTTC. This codes for CASSPQKAAGVDEQFF. The V call is TRBV7-9, the J call TRBJ2-1; 7 nucleotides agree with TRBD2. The V and J ends lost 5 bases and 8 bases, in that order; junction bases with no gene match: 15. This CDR3 region has 16 residues. The germline V gene has CDR1 SEHNR and CDR2 FQNEAQ (reference sequence).

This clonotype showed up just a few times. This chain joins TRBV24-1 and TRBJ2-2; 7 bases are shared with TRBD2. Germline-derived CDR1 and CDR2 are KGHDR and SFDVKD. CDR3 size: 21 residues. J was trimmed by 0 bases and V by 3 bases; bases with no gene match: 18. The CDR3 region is CATSDSGRAGRIPANTGELFF. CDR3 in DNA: TGTGCCACCAGTGATAGTGGGAGGGCTGGGAGAATCCCTGCGAACACCGGGGAGCTGTTTTTT.

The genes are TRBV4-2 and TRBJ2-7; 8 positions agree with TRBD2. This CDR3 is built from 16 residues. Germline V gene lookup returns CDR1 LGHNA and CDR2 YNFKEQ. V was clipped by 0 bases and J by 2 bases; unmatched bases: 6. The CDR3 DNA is TGTGCCAGCAGCCAAGAGACCCCGGGACTAGCCTACGAGCAGTACTTC. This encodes CASSQETPGLAYEQYF.

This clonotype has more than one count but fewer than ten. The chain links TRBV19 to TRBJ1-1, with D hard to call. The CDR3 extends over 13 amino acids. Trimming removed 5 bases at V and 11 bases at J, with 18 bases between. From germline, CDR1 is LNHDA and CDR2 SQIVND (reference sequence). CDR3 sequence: CASSLFRSFVAFF. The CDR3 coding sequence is TGTGCCAGTAGTCTCTTCCGCAGTTTTGTGGCTTTCTTT.

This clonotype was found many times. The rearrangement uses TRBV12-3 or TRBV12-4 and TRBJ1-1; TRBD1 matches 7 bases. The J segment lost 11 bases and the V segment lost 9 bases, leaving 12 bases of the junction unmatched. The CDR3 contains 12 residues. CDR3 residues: CASTASGTVAFF. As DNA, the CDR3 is TGTGCCAGTACCGCCTCCGGGACAGTGGCTTTCTTT.

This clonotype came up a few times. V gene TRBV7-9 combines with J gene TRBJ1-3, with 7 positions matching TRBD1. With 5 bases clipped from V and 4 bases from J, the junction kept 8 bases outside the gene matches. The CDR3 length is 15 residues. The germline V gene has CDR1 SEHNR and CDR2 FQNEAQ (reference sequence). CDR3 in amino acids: CASSPYGTDGNTIYF. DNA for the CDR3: TGTGCCAGCAGCCCATACGGGACAGACGGAAACACCATATATTTT.

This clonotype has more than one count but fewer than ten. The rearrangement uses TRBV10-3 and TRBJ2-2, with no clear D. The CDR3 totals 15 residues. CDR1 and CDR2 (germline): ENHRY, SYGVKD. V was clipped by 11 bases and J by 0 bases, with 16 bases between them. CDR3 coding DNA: TGTGCCGCGGTCGGGCAGGATACGAACACCGGGGAGCTGTTTTTT. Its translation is CAAVGQDTNTGELFF.

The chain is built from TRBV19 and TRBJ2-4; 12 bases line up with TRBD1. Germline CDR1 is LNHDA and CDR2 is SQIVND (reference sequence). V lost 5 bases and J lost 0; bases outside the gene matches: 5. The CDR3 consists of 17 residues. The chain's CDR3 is CASSGGQGALAKNIQYF. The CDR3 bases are TGTGCCAGTAGTGGGGGACAGGGGGCCTTAGCCAAAAACATTCAGTACTTC.